The 32 T cell receptor beta chains below all came from one sample that was sequenced in a study of beta chain features in type 1 diabetes. The sequenced template was cDNA made from the entire isolated RNA. Repertoires were generated with immunoSEQ multiplex PCR, while TCRdb's copy carries only in-frame clones and drops some. Found here are under 300,000 clones, under 8.5% of them singletons; the top ten hold 1%. Source material: central memory CD4+ T cells from blood. These receptors were collected from a woman between 18 and 29 years old in good health.

This clone was seen many times. This rearrangement joins TRBV5-1 to TRBJ2-3; D is possibly TRBD1 (6 bases). Germline V gene lookup returns CDR1 SGHRS and CDR2 YFSETQ. The CDR3 has 15 amino acids. V lost 4 bases to trimming and J lost 4 bases, with 16 bases between them. CDR3 DNA: TGCGCCAGCAGCCCTCCACAGGGTAACGCAGATACGCAGTATTTT. Amino acids: CASSPPQGNADTQYF.

The chain couples TRBV4-2 to TRBJ1-4, with 10 nucleotides matching TRBD1. Germline CDR1 and CDR2: LGHNA and YNFKEQ. With V trimmed by 1 base and J by 10 bases, 18 bases remained unmatched. The length of the CDR3 is 19 residues. The chain's CDR3 is CASSQGQHRTGTGVGKLFF. The CDR3 DNA reads TGTGCCAGCAGCCAAGGGCAACACCGAACCGGGACAGGGGTTGGAAAACTGTTTTTT.

The chain combines TRBV7-3 with TRBJ1-1; no definite D call. Germline V gives CDR1 SGHTA, CDR2 FQGTGA. V was cut by 6 bases and J by 3 bases, with 11 bases left in between. This CDR3 is built from 13 residues. CDR3 bases: TGTGCCAGCAGGGCGGGAAAGCACACTGAAGCTTTCTTT. Translated: CASRAGKHTEAFF.

The chain uses TRBV2 and TRBJ2-1, with D perhaps assigned TRBD1 or TRBD2 (5 bases each). Germline assignment: CDR1 SNHLY and CDR2 FYNNEI. The CDR3 loop spans 13 amino acids. V dropped 5 bases and J dropped 7 bases, with 12 bases sitting between them. The CDR3 sequence: CASSRDPRNEQFF. The DNA of the CDR3 is TGTGCCAGCAGTCGGGACCCTAGGAATGAGCAGTTCTTC.

The gene calls are TRBV6-6 and TRBJ1-2; no firm D call. There are 15 residues in the CDR3. V lost 5 bases, J lost 8 bases, and 21 bases lay in between. Germline CDR1 is MNHNY and CDR2 is SVGAGI (reference sequence). The CDR3 reads CASSTLERRHVGYTF. The CDR3, as DNA: TGTGCCAGCAGTACCCTGGAGAGGCGCCACGTGGGCTACACCTTC.

This sequence joins TRBV29-1 and TRBJ1-2; 8 nucleotides align to TRBD1. CDR1 and CDR2 from the germline V gene are SQVTM and ANQGSEA. The CDR3 spans 11 residues. J was trimmed by 8 bases and V by 4 bases; bases with no gene match: 3. CDR3 sequence (DNA): TGCAGCGTTGCCAACAGGGGGGGCTACACCTTC. Translating it yields CSVANRGGYTF.

This clone was seen more than once but under ten times. V gene TRBV9 combines with J gene TRBJ2-1, with a tentative D call TRBD2 (6 bases). The CDR3 totals 15 residues. V was shortened by 4 bases and J by 2 bases, with 13 bases between the two germline ends. Germline CDR1 SGDLS, CDR2 YYNGEE. The CDR3 DNA reads as TGTGCCAGCAGCCCCGGACTATCACCCTACAATGAGCAGTTCTTC. Amino acids: CASSPGLSPYNEQFF.

This clone was recorded many times. The rearrangement links TRBV4-2 to TRBJ2-3; 9 bases fit TRBD2. The CDR3 has 18 residues. Germline V gene lookup returns CDR1 LGHNA and CDR2 YNFKEQ. V lost 1 base to trimming and J lost 5 bases; unmatched junction nucleotides: 13. The CDR3 nucleotides are TGTGCCAGCAGCCAAGTATTCCGGGCGGGAGGGCTTATAGATACGCAGTATTTT. It yields the protein CASSQVFRAGGLIDTQYF.

The rearrangement joins TRBV9 to TRBJ2-3; the D gene is possibly TRBD2 (5 bases). V lost 1 base to trimming and J lost 1 base, with 10 bases between them. CDR1 and CDR2 from the germline V gene are SGDLS and YYNGEE. The CDR3 has 15 residues. CDR3 sequence reads: CASSVSWGGTDTQYF. The CDR3 nucleotides read TGTGCCAGCAGCGTATCGTGGGGAGGCACAGATACGCAGTATTTT.

This clone was seen more than once but under ten times. This chain uses TRBV5-4 with TRBJ2-1, with a weak D call TRBD2 (6 bases). This CDR3 is 15 amino acids long. Germline V gene lookup returns CDR1 SGHNT and CDR2 YYREEE (reference sequence). V was trimmed by 1 base and J by 2 bases, leaving 10 bases between them. CDR3: CASSLRGRPYNEQFF. The CDR3 nucleotides are TGTGCCAGCAGCTTGCGGGGGAGGCCCTACAATGAGCAGTTCTTC.

This clone came up many times. V usage is TRBV5-6 and J usage is TRBJ2-5, with 7 bases that match TRBD1. Germline values: CDR1 SGHDT, CDR2 YYEEEE. With 4 bases clipped from V and 2 bases from J, the junction kept 8 bases outside the gene matches. The CDR3 totals 15 residues. This CDR3 reads CASSDRARLQETQYF. The DNA for the CDR3 is TGTGCCAGCAGCGACAGGGCCCGGTTACAAGAGACCCAGTACTTC.

This clone was counted only a few times. This sequence joins TRBV6-5 and TRBJ2-2, with 7 positions matching TRBD1. From germline, CDR1 is MNHEY and CDR2 SVGAGI. The CDR3 has 15 residues. V trimming: 6 bases; J trimming: 7 bases; junction bases outside the gene matches: 11. DNA of the CDR3: TGTGCCAGCAGCGGCCCGGGACAGTGGTTCGGGGAGCTGTTTTTT. Amino acid sequence: CASSGPGQWFGELFF.

Worth noting for this clone: Other DNA variants within this sample encode the same CDR3. Here the CDR3 reads CAWSVQGNQPQHF. Here the CDR3 DNA reads TGTGCCTGGAGTGTACAAGGCAATCAGCCCCAGCATTTT. The rearrangement joins TRBV30 to TRBJ1-5; D ambiguous. Germline-derived CDR1 and CDR2 are GTSNPN and SVGIG (reference sequence). Trimming cost V 0 bases and J 2 bases, with 5 bases left between them. This CDR3 comprises 13 residues.

This clone occurred a few times. J is TRBJ1-1 and V is TRBV6-1; TRBD1 is a possible D gene (5 bases). This CDR3 region has 15 residues. V lost 7 bases to trimming and J lost 0 bases, with 15 bases between them. Germline V lookup: CDR1 MNHNS, CDR2 SASEGT. The CDR3 DNA reads TGTGCCAGCATGCGGGACCCGACCATGAACACTGAAGCTTTCTTT. It translates to CASMRDPTMNTEAFF.

The V gene is TRBV5-6, the J gene TRBJ2-1; 7 positions agree with TRBD1. Trimming at V came to 2 bases and at J to 6 bases, leaving 5 bases not matched to a gene. Germline values: CDR1 SGHDT, CDR2 YYEEEE. CDR3 length: 14 residues. CDR3 residues: CASSFLQGSNEQFF. In DNA, the CDR3 is TGTGCCAGCAGCTTTTTACAGGGGTCCAATGAGCAGTTCTTC.

The rearrangement joins TRBV7-2 to TRBJ2-7; 8 bases are a match to TRBD1. Losses at the gene ends were 5 bases for V and 3 bases for J; bases not matched to a gene: 3. The CDR3 has 13 amino acids. Germline values: CDR1 SGHTA, CDR2 FQGNSA. CDR3 in amino acids: CASSKGQDYEQYF. The CDR3 region has the DNA TGTGCCAGCAGCAAGGGACAGGACTACGAGCAGTACTTC.

The chain combines TRBV5-4 with TRBJ2-7; 12 nucleotides align to TRBD1. CDR1 is SGHNT, CDR2 YYREEE, per germline (reference sequence). The CDR3 is 14 amino acids. V shed 4 bases and J 4 bases; nucleotides not matched to a gene: 3. CDR3 sequence: CASSRDRGRYEQYF. CDR3 sequence (DNA): TGTGCCAGCAGCCGGGACAGGGGGCGATACGAGCAGTACTTC.

This clone has only a few counts. The genes are TRBV7-2 and TRBJ1-6; 11 bases fit TRBD1. Germline CDR1 and CDR2: SGHTA and FQGNSA. V trimming: 4 bases; J trimming: 9 bases; junction bases outside the gene matches: 5. The CDR3 spans 15 residues. CDR3 loop: CASSWTGTGGSPLHF. The CDR3 DNA is TGTGCCAGCAGCTGGACCGGGACAGGGGGTTCACCCCTCCACTTT. The variable domain in full, completed from reference TRBV7-2 and TRBJ1-6, reads GAGVSQSPSNKVTEKGKDVELRCDPISGHTALYWYRQSLGQGLEFLIYFQGNSAPDKSGLPSDRFSAERTGGSVSTLTIQRTQQEDSAVYLCASSWTGTGGSPLHFGNGTRLTVT.

This clone appeared many times. The chain recombines TRBV11-1 with TRBJ2-5; D possibly corresponds to TRBD1 (5 bases). Germline CDR1 reads SGHAT; CDR2 reads FQDESV (reference sequence). The CDR3 runs 12 residues. V was shortened by 5 bases and J by 5 bases, with 9 bases between the two germline ends. The CDR3 DNA sequence: TGTGCCAGCAGCCCAAAGGGGGAGACCCAGTACTTC. It specifies CASSPKGETQYF.

The chain's CDR3 is CASSVRGVGNNEQFF. The CDR3 DNA follows: TGTGCCAGCAGCGTAAGAGGGGTTGGGAACAATGAGCAGTTCTTC. The chain combines TRBV9 with TRBJ2-1; possibly TRBD1 or TRBD2 for D (5 bases each). CDR1 and CDR2 (germline): SGDLS, YYNGEE. Deletions cut 1 base from V and 5 bases from J, with 13 bases between. The CDR3 contains 15 residues. Variable domain in full (rest from reference TRBV9 and TRBJ2-1): DSGVTQTPKHLITATGQRVTLRCSPRSGDLSVYWYQQSLDQGLQFLIQYYNGEERAKGNILERFSAQQFPDLHSELNLSSLELGDSALYFCASSVRGVGNNEQFFGPGTRLTVL.

V usage is TRBV9 and J usage is TRBJ2-2; possible D gene TRBD2, 6 bases. Germline-derived CDR1 and CDR2 are SGDLS and YYNGEE. The CDR3 totals 14 residues. Trimming shortened V by 4 bases and J by 5 bases, and 12 bases separated the two germline ends. In DNA form, the CDR3 reads TGTGCCAGCAGCCCGACTAGACTTACCGGGGAGCTGTTTTTT. This gives the protein CASSPTRLTGELFF.

The V gene is TRBV6-5, the J gene TRBJ2-7; 10 bases are shared with TRBD2. With 6 bases clipped from V and 2 bases from J, the junction kept 7 bases outside the gene matches. The CDR3 is 15 amino acids. The germline gives CDR1 MNHEY, CDR2 SVGAGI. CDR3 nucleotides: TGTGCCAGCAGGCCAGAAAGCGGGAGGGCCTACGAGCAGTACTTC. Translation gives CASRPESGRAYEQYF.

This clone has at least ten counts. The chain combines TRBV27 with TRBJ2-1; possible D gene TRBD2, 6 bases. Germline loops: CDR1 MNHEY, CDR2 SMNVEV (reference sequence). The CDR3 covers 15 residues. Trimming removed 4 bases from V and 2 bases from J, with 12 bases in between. In DNA form, the CDR3 reads TGTGCCAGCAGTTCTACCAGACTAGCCTACAATGAGCAGTTCTTC. Amino acid sequence: CASSSTRLAYNEQFF.

The V gene is TRBV28, the J gene TRBJ2-7; 9 bases line up with TRBD2. Germline V gene sequence: CDR1 MDHEN, CDR2 SYDVKM. J gave up 4 bases and V 5 bases, and 12 bases lay outside the gene matches. This CDR3 spans 16 amino acids. CDR3 residues: CASSPLGSGRSYEQYF. The DNA of the CDR3 is TGTGCCAGCAGTCCTCTCGGGAGCGGGAGGTCTTACGAGCAGTACTTC.

This clone has more than one count but fewer than ten. This chain uses TRBV19 with TRBJ1-6; possible D gene TRBD1, 5 bases. The V end was cut by 7 bases, the J end by 5 bases, with 9 bases between. This CDR3 comprises 13 residues. From germline, CDR1 is LNHDA and CDR2 SQIVND (reference sequence). The CDR3 sequence is CASKGNHNSPLHF. DNA of the CDR3: TGTGCCAGTAAGGGGAATCATAATTCACCCCTCCACTTT.

The table lists this clone with many counts. The gene calls are TRBV28 and TRBJ1-2; D remains unclear. CDR3 length equals 13 residues. CDR1 and CDR2 (germline): MDHEN, SYDVKM. Trimming took 8 bases from V and 8 from J, leaving 18 bases between them. The CDR3 protein is CASGRLSLGGYTF. The CDR3 coding sequence is TGTGCCAGCGGCCGTCTATCCTTGGGAGGCTACACCTTC.

This clone has more than one count but fewer than ten. The genes are TRBV7-2 and TRBJ2-1; D gene unclear. Trimming took off 5 bases at V and 0 bases at J, with 11 bases between the two ends. The CDR3 spans 15 residues. Germline V gene sequence: CDR1 SGHTA, CDR2 FQGNSA. CDR3 sequence (DNA): TGTGCCAGCAGCCCCAGCCCGAGCTCCTACAATGAGCAGTTCTTC. Its translation is CASSPSPSSYNEQFF.

This clone came up a few times. The chain combines TRBV2 with TRBJ2-5; D may correspond to TRBD1 or TRBD2 (7 bases each). Germline CDR1 and CDR2: SNHLY and FYNNEI. This CDR3 spans 12 amino acids. Trimming took 11 bases from V and 7 from J, leaving 17 bases between them. CDR3 sequence (DNA): TGTGCCGCCCAGGGGGGGTTTGGGACCCAGTACTTC. Amino acid sequence: CAAQGGFGTQYF.

This clone was observed a few times. The chain employs TRBV28 and TRBJ1-1; 9 bases agree with TRBD1. This CDR3 region has 13 residues. Germline CDR1 MDHEN, CDR2 SYDVKM. Trimming removed 7 bases from V and 9 bases from J; junction bases left unmatched: 9. For the CDR3, the DNA is TGTGCCAGCATACTACCGACAGGGGGACAAGCTTTCTTT. It encodes CASILPTGGQAFF.

The chain combines TRBV28 with TRBJ1-2, with 7 positions matching TRBD1. The V gene end was trimmed by 4 bases and the J gene end by 1 base; junction bases not matched to a gene: 6. The CDR3 covers 15 residues. CDR1 MDHEN and CDR2 SYDVKM come from the germline V gene. The CDR3 sequence: CASSSPGTDNYGYTF. In DNA, the CDR3 is TGTGCCAGCAGTTCCCCCGGGACAGATAACTATGGCTACACCTTC.

The chain couples TRBV11-3 to TRBJ2-4; tentatively, D is TRBD1 (6 bases). Germline CDR1 is SGHNT and CDR2 is YENEEA. V was trimmed by 5 bases and J by 6 bases, leaving 23 bases between them. The CDR3 spans 17 residues. In DNA, the CDR3 is TGTGCCAGCAGCGGGGCAGGGGTTGCCCTAGGGGGAAACATTCAGTACTTC. This encodes CASSGAGVALGGNIQYF. Full variable domain (rest looked up from reference TRBV11-3 and TRBJ2-4): EAGVVQSPRYKIIEKKQPVAFWCNPISGHNTLYWYLQNLGQGPELLIRYENEEAVDDSQLPKDRFSAERLKGVDSTLKIQPAELGDSAVYLCASSGAGVALGGNIQYFGAGTRLSVL.

This clone came up many times. The V call is TRBV27, the J call TRBJ2-7, with D possibly called TRBD1 or TRBD2 (5 bases each). CDR1 is MNHEY, CDR2 SMNVEV, per germline (reference sequence). V was shortened by 8 bases and J by 4 bases, with 15 bases between the two germline ends. This CDR3 has 13 amino acids. CDR3 sequence: CASSRDGPYEQYF. The CDR3 nucleotides read TGTGCCAGCTCCCGGGACGGACCGTACGAGCAGTACTTC.